These T cell receptor beta chains were read from a single sample in a study of radiotherapy plus CTLA-4 blockade in lung cancer. Only in-frame clones appear in the TCRdb table, and some are missing; sequencing was by immunoSEQ multiplex PCR. Altogether approximately 110,000 clones are present, roughly 77% being singletons, with the ten largest covering 2.5% to 3.5%. The material was peripheral blood, obtained from a patient treated with radiotherapy plus ipilimumab. The receptors shown here come from a human donor with non-small cell lung cancer that progressed on radiotherapy plus ipilimumab. Some clones in this sample may be carry-over from other donors' samples. CDR3s include the opening cysteine and the closing phenylalanine or tryptophan. Each record gives: D gene, clone size, V gene, J gene, CDR3 DNA, CDR3 protein. D genes are given only for firm matches. Clone size appears in some rows only: once, few, many, or a class for an expanded clone.

>-|-|TRBV11-2|TRBJ2-7
TGTGCCAGCAGCCAGGGGATGGGGGAGCAGTACTTC
CASSQGMGEQYF
>-|-|TRBV5-8|TRBJ2-5
TGTGCCAGCAGCTCTTACAGGGATCAGGAGACCCAGTACTTC
CASSSYRDQETQYF
>-|-|TRBV6-5|TRBJ1-1
TGTGCCAGCAGTGCCGTCGTGAACACTGAAGCTTTCTTT
CASSAVVNTEAFF
>-|-|TRBV5-1|TRBJ2-5
TGCGCCAGCAGCTTGGCGGCGGGGCAAGAGACCCAGTACTTC
CASSLAAGQETQYF
>TRBD2|-|TRBV5-1|TRBJ2-3
TGCGCCAGCAGGAATAGCGGGGGGGCTTTGGGAAGCACAGATACGCAGTATTTT
CASRNSGGALGSTDTQYF
>-|-|TRBV10-3|TRBJ2-7
TGTGCCATCAGGGAGAACAAGGCCTACGAGCAGTACTTC
CAIRENKAYEQYF
>-|-|TRBV10-1|TRBJ2-1
TGCGCCACGAGTGAGTGGACGGGGCAATTGTTGTGGAATGAGCAGTTCTTC
CATSEWTGQLLWNEQFF
>TRBD1|-|TRBV6-1|TRBJ1-5
TGTGCCAGTAACCGGGACAGGGGGCAGCCCCAGCATTTT
CASNRDRGQPQHF
>-|-|TRBV10-3|TRBJ2-1
TGTGCCATCAGTGGGGGTTCGCGTTCCTACAATGAGCAGTTCTTC
CAISGGSRSYNEQFF
>-|-|TRBV5-4|TRBJ2-7
TGTGCCAGCAGCTTGGACGCCTCCTACGAGCAGTACTTC
CASSLDASYEQYF
>TRBD1|-|TRBV6-5|TRBJ2-5
TGTGCCAGCAGCCGACAGGGTCGAGAGACCCAGTACTTC
CASSRQGRETQYF
>TRBD1|-|TRBV9|TRBJ2-1
TGTGCCAGCAGCGGATGGGACAGGGGTTACAATGAGCAGTTCTTC
CASSGWDRGYNEQFF
>-|-|TRBV27|TRBJ2-7
TGTGCCAGCAGTTTCATTCCAGGGGATTACGAGCAGTACTTC
CASSFIPGDYEQYF
>-|-|TRBV27|TRBJ1-6
TGTGCCAGCAGTTTATCCTCAGGGGTTCATTCACCCCTCCACTTT
CASSLSSGVHSPLHF
>-|-|TRBV5-1|TRBJ2-5
TGCGCCAGCAGCTGGGGACAACTAACGGAGACCCAGTACTTC
CASSWGQLTETQYF
>-|-|TRBV18|TRBJ2-1
TGTGCCAGCTCACGGGGAAGCGGCCACGTCTCCTACAATGAGCAGTTCTTC
CASSRGSGHVSYNEQFF
>TRBD1|few|TRBV7-9|TRBJ1-3
TGTGCCAGCAGCTTAAGACAGGGCATTATTGGAAACACCATATATTTT
CASSLRQGIIGNTIYF
>TRBD2|-|TRBV9|TRBJ2-3
TGTGCCAGCAGCCCCCGCGGGAGGGCTAGCACAGATACGCAGTATTTT
CASSPRGRASTDTQYF
>-|-|TRBV4-2|TRBJ1-1
TGTGCCAGCAGCCTTTCTCTGACCGGGAACACTGAAGCTTTCTTT
CASSLSLTGNTEAFF
>-|-|TRBV29-1|TRBJ1-6
TGCAGCGCGTGGCGTGTTGGGGTCTACAATTCACCCCTCCACTTT
CSAWRVGVYNSPLHF
>-|-|TRBV7-2|TRBJ2-1
TGTGCCAGCAGCTCCCGGGACCGTCCCTACAATGAGCAGTTCTTC
CASSSRDRPYNEQFF
>-|-|TRBV2|TRBJ1-2
TGTGCCGGCAACCGAGATAACTATGGCTACACCTTC
CAGNRDNYGYTF
>-|-|TRBV15|TRBJ1-3
TGTGCCACCAGCCTGGGGGGGAGTGACAGGAGCTCTGGAAACACCATATATTTT
CATSLGGSDRSSGNTIYF
>TRBD1|-|TRBV7-9|TRBJ1-6
TGTGCCAGCAGTAGGACAGGGAGCAATAATTCACCCCTCCACTTT
CASSRTGSNNSPLHF
>TRBD1|few|TRBV10-3|TRBJ1-1
TGTGCCATCAGTGAGTCTCACAGGGGTGGTAGGAACACTGAAGCTTTCTTT
CAISESHRGGRNTEAFF
>-|-|TRBV7-2|TRBJ2-7
TGTGCCAGCAGCTTAGCGCCTTACGAGCAGTACTTC
CASSLAPYEQYF
>TRBD1|-|TRBV14|TRBJ1-1
TGTGCCAGCAGCACGGACAGGGTATCGAAAGCTTTCTTT
CASSTDRVSKAFF
>-|-|TRBV15|TRBJ2-3
TGTGCCACCAGCAGCGGGGCCCTGGGGGGAGATACGCAGTATTTT
CATSSGALGGDTQYF
>-|-|TRBV2|TRBJ1-2
TGTGCCAGCAGTCCTCCTATGGACAGACCCTATGGCTACACCTTC
CASSPPMDRPYGYTF
>TRBD2|-|TRBV15|TRBJ2-3
TGTGCCACCAGCAGAGGATTAGCGGGGGGGCCTTCAGATACGCAGTATTTT
CATSRGLAGGPSDTQYF
>-|-|TRBV9|TRBJ2-2
TGTGCCAGCAGCCCCCCCGGGGGGCCCCTGTCTGGCACCGGGGAGCTGTTTTTT
CASSPPGGPLSGTGELFF
>-|few|TRBV6-6|TRBJ2-2
TGTGCCAGCATCTCGCCGGGGAGGGGGGGGAGCGGGGAGCTGTTTTTT
CASISPGRGGSGELFF
>TRBD2|-|TRBV6-4|TRBJ2-1
TGTGCCAGCAGCCCTAGCGGGGACTACAATGAGCAGTTCTTC
CASSPSGDYNEQFF
>-|-|TRBV7-9|TRBJ1-3
TGTGCCACCCAAAGGGGTAACTCTGGAAACACCATATATTTT
CATQRGNSGNTIYF
>TRBD1|-|TRBV27|TRBJ1-1
TGTGCCAGCAGTAGGGACAGGTGGGGCACTGAAGCTTTCTTT
CASSRDRWGTEAFF
>-|-|TRBV6-1|TRBJ1-2
TGTGCCAGCACCATGAGTGGGTATGGCTACACCTTC
CASTMSGYGYTF
>-|-|TRBV6-6|TRBJ2-7
TGTGCCAGCAGTTACTCGAGGCTCGACGGCGAGCAGTACTTC
CASSYSRLDGEQYF